One and the same sample provided the 22 T cell receptor beta chains below, sequenced in a study of radiation and T cells in renal cell carcinoma. Generated by immunoSEQ multiplex PCR, the TCRdb table keeps only in-frame clones and is missing some. In the table there are about 150,000 clones, less than 90% of which are singletons. Time point: blood 4 weeks post-SBRT, at nephrectomy. Specified treatment: 15 Gy SBRT to primary tumor, nephrectomy 4 weeks later. This sample comprised blood, obtained from a patient whose treatment included radiotherapy and nephrectomy. These receptor sequences come from a woman aged 50 to 65 with renal cell carcinoma.

The chain carries TRBV6-7 and TRBJ1-1; D may be TRBD1 (5 bases). TRBV6-7 is labeled an ORF, and its function is uncertain. V lost 5 bases and J 1 base, leaving 17 bases between the germline ends. The CDR3 contains 16 residues. In DNA form, the CDR3 reads TGTGCCAGCAGTCTACGATTTGGGGGGAGGAACACTGAAGCTTTCTTT. It yields the protein CASSLRFGGRNTEAFF.

The chain combines TRBV18 with TRBJ2-2; D is undetermined. The CDR3 consists of 14 residues. Per germline, CDR1 KGHSH and CDR2 LQKENI. The ends were cut back, 0 bases at V and 1 base at J, with 3 bases in the middle. For the CDR3, the DNA is TGTGCCAGCTCACCACCGGGGAACACCGGGGAGCTGTTTTTT. Amino acid sequence: CASSPPGNTGELFF. The variable domain in full, with the rest retrieved from reference TRBV18 and TRBJ2-2, is NAGVMQNPRHLVRRRGQEARLRCSPMKGHSHVYWYRQLPEEGLKFMVYLQKENIIDESGMPKERFSAEFPKEGPSILRIQQVVRGDSAAYFCASSPPGNTGELFFGEGSRLTVL.

Here the CDR3 DNA reads TGTGCCAGCAGTCATAGCGGGGGGGACAATGAGCAGTTCTTC. This sequence encodes CASSHSGGDNEQFF. This rearrangement joins TRBV2 to TRBJ2-1, with TRBD2 identical over 11 bases. V lost 5 bases to trimming and J lost 5 bases; unmatched junction nucleotides: 2. Germline lookup yields CDR1 SNHLY and CDR2 FYNNEI. The CDR3 is made up of 14 amino acids.

The rearrangement uses TRBV19 and TRBJ1-1; tentatively, D is TRBD1 (6 bases). The CDR3 runs 12 residues. V shed 8 bases and J shed 11 bases, with 18 bases lying between them. CDR1 and CDR2 (germline): LNHDA, SQIVND (reference sequence). The CDR3 DNA sequence: TGTGCCAGTTATTCCCTTGCTCAGGGGGCTTTCTTT. Translated, it gives CASYSLAQGAFF.

The J gene is TRBJ2-7, the V gene TRBV7-2, with 9 nucleotides matching TRBD1. Germline CDR1 SGHTA, CDR2 FQGNSA. V trimming: 1 base; J trimming: 3 bases; junction bases outside the gene matches: 7. This CDR3 spans 16 amino acids. Here the CDR3 DNA reads TGTGCCAGCAGCTTAGACAGCTGGACAGGGGTCTACGAGCAGTACTTC. Amino acids: CASSLDSWTGVYEQYF.

This clone was observed at least ten times. The chain combines TRBV7-9 with TRBJ2-3; the D gene is possibly TRBD1 (5 bases). Trimming stripped 5 bases from V and 3 bases from J, with 18 bases between. The CDR3 totals 16 residues. CDR1 SEHNR and CDR2 FQNEAQ come from the germline V gene (reference sequence). The CDR3 region is CASSRKGSDGTDTQYF. CDR3 nucleotides: TGTGCCAGCAGCCGCAAGGGGTCCGACGGTACAGATACGCAGTATTTT.

This clone was observed a handful of times. This chain links TRBV18 with TRBJ1-1, with 9 positions matching TRBD1. The CDR3 contains 14 residues. V gave up 3 bases and J gave up 6 bases; unmatched junction bases: 5. Germline V gives CDR1 KGHSH, CDR2 LQKENI. The CDR3 nucleotides are TGTGCCAGCTCACCTCGGGACAGGGCCGCTGAAGCTTTCTTT. This translates into CASSPRDRAAEAFF.

The chain employs TRBV18 and TRBJ1-5; unclear D gene. This CDR3 contains 14 residues. V lost 3 bases and J lost 4, with 10 bases in between. Looked up from germline, CDR1 is KGHSH and CDR2 is LQKENI. CDR3 in DNA: TGTGCCAGCTCACCTGCCTCAATGAATCAGCCCCAGCATTTT. This sequence encodes CASSPASMNQPQHF.

V is TRBV7-2 and J is TRBJ2-1; weak D call: TRBD2 (6 bases). Trimming removed 3 bases at V and 4 bases at J, with 13 bases between. The CDR3 sequence is 15 residues long. Germline lookup yields CDR1 SGHTA and CDR2 FQGNSA. CDR3 protein: CASSLDYSVYNEQFF. The CDR3 nucleotides read TGTGCCAGCAGCTTGGACTATTCCGTGTACAATGAGCAGTTCTTC.

This clone was observed a handful of times. V usage is TRBV2 and J usage is TRBJ2-2; D ambiguous. Between the trimmed V and J ends, which lost 8 bases and 3 bases, there was a span of 7 bases. CDR3 size: 12 residues. CDR1 is SNHLY and CDR2 is FYNNEI in the germline V gene. CDR3 in DNA: TGTGCCAGCGGTACATACACCGGGGAGCTGTTTTTT. This encodes CASGTYTGELFF.

The table lists this clone with a count of one. This CDR3 reads CASRDSGRGTYEQYF. The CDR3 DNA is TGTGCCAGCAGGGATAGCGGGAGGGGAACCTACGAGCAGTACTTC. The V call is TRBV28, the J call TRBJ2-7; 11 bases agree with TRBD2. J lost 2 bases, V lost 6 bases, and 6 bases had no gene match. The CDR3 is made up of 15 amino acids. Germline CDR1 MDHEN, CDR2 SYDVKM.

The table lists this clone with a few counts. The chain carries TRBV6-5 and TRBJ2-7; the D is unclear. V lost 2 bases and J 4 bases, leaving 6 bases between the germline ends. CDR3 length: 12 amino acids. Per germline, CDR1 MNHEY and CDR2 SVGAGI. The CDR3 DNA follows: TGTGCCAGCAGTTACGGTGTTTACGAGCAGTACTTC. It yields the protein CASSYGVYEQYF.

The rearrangement links TRBV7-9 to TRBJ2-2, with unresolved D. CDR3 length: 14 amino acids. Germline V lookup: CDR1 SEHNR, CDR2 FQNEAQ (reference sequence). The V and J ends lost 5 bases and 2 bases respectively, with 9 bases between them. The CDR3 is CASSPTGNTGELFF. The CDR3 coding sequence is TGTGCCAGCAGCCCCACTGGAAACACCGGGGAGCTGTTTTTT.

V is TRBV28 and J is TRBJ2-5; 7 positions agree with TRBD1. With V trimmed by 4 bases and J by 5 bases, 4 bases remained unmatched. The CDR3 length is 13 residues. Germline CDR1 and CDR2: MDHEN and SYDVKM. Here the CDR3 reads CASSSDRVETQYF. The CDR3 DNA reads TGTGCCAGCAGTTCCGACAGGGTGGAGACCCAGTACTTC.

The rearrangement links TRBV7-2 to TRBJ1-1; TRBD1 matches at 8 bases. Germline V gene lookup returns CDR1 SGHTA and CDR2 FQGNSA. The V segment lost 8 bases and the J segment 6 bases; nucleotides outside the gene matches: 11. This CDR3 is built from 14 residues. The DNA of the CDR3 is TGTGCCAGCGAAACAGGGGGGGAAGGTGCTGAAGCTTTCTTT. Protein sequence: CASETGGEGAEAFF.

The rearrangement uses TRBV19 and TRBJ2-1; TRBD2 matches 11 bases. The junction had 7 bases not matched to a gene; V was cut back by 1 base and J by 8 bases. The CDR3 loop spans 16 amino acids. CDR1 is LNHDA and CDR2 is SQIVND in the germline V gene (reference sequence). CDR3 protein: CASSIGASGGIDEQFF. The CDR3 nucleotides are TGTGCCAGTAGTATAGGCGCTAGCGGGGGGATCGATGAGCAGTTCTTC. The full variable domain, with the rest looked up from reference TRBV19 and TRBJ2-1, is DGGITQSPKYLFRKEGQNVTLSCEQNLNHDAMYWYRQDPGQGLRLIYYSQIVNDFQKGDIAEGYSVSREKKESFPLTVTSAQKNPTAFYLCASSIGASGGIDEQFFGPGTRLTVL.

The V call is TRBV19, the J call TRBJ1-1; a weak D match, TRBD1 (5 bases). V gave up 4 bases and J gave up 6 bases, with 15 bases separating them. The germline CDR1 and CDR2 sequences are LNHDA and SQIVND (reference sequence). The CDR3 has 14 residues. CDR3 coding DNA: TGTGCCAGTAGTAAACAGGTTGAGGCCTCTGAAGCTTTCTTT. Encoded protein: CASSKQVEASEAFF.

The chain joins TRBV4-2 to TRBJ1-3, with no clear D. V was clipped by 0 bases and J by 4 bases, with 16 bases between them. The CDR3 has 17 amino acids. From germline, CDR1 is LGHNA and CDR2 YNFKEQ. The CDR3 DNA is TGTGCCAGCAGCCAAGACGCCTCTCGGGGTAGCGGAAACACCATATATTTT. It encodes CASSQDASRGSGNTIYF.

Concerning this clone: Other DNA sequences in the sample encode the same CDR3. This chain uses TRBV9 with TRBJ2-2; either TRBD1 or TRBD2 may supply D (5 bases each). In germline, CDR1 is SGDLS, CDR2 YYNGEE. V was trimmed by 0 bases and J by 6 bases, leaving 6 bases between them. The CDR3 spans 13 residues. The CDR3: CASSVGGAGELFF. Here the CDR3 DNA reads TGTGCCAGCAGCGTAGGAGGGGCCGGGGAGCTGTTTTTT.

This chain connects TRBV19 to TRBJ1-4, with a tentative D call TRBD1 (5 bases). CDR3 length equals 13 residues. Trimming took off 4 bases at V and 7 bases at J, with 10 bases between the two ends. The germline V gene has CDR1 LNHDA and CDR2 SQIVND (reference sequence). CDR3 region: CASSNQGREKLFF. In DNA, the CDR3 is TGTGCCAGTAGTAACCAGGGTCGTGAAAAACTGTTTTTT.

The CDR3, as DNA: TGTGCCAGTGGAAGTCTAGGGGGGGAAAAACTGTTTTTT. Translating gives CASGSLGGEKLFF. This sequence joins TRBV19 and TRBJ1-4; TRBD1 is a possible D gene (6 bases). V gave up 8 bases and J gave up 8 bases, with 15 bases separating them. This CDR3 region has 13 residues. Per the germline V gene, CDR1 is LNHDA and CDR2 is SQIVND (reference sequence).

The chain employs TRBV5-6 and TRBJ2-2; 10 bases match TRBD1. The CDR3 sequence is 15 residues long. In germline, CDR1 is SGHDT, CDR2 YYEEEE. J was trimmed by 5 bases and V by 4 bases; bases with no gene match: 5. The CDR3 loop reads CASSRRDRGTGELFF. The CDR3 DNA reads TGTGCCAGCAGCCGCCGGGACAGGGGAACCGGGGAGCTGTTTTTT.